Presented here are 18 T cell receptor beta chains from one specimen sequenced in a study of cytomegalovirus exposure and HLA in healthy donors. The PCR contained 60 Vbeta and 13 Jbeta primers. The assay was immunoSEQ multiplex PCR, and TCRdb's table has in-frame clones only and misses some. The table shows about 130,000 clones, with about three quarters occurring only once. The sequenced sample was PBMCs. These receptors all come from a woman between 40 and 55 years old in good health and CMV-seronegative.

The chain is built from TRBV7-3 and TRBJ2-3; 10 nucleotides line up with TRBD2. Per the germline V gene, CDR1 is SGHTA and CDR2 is FQGTGA. V was clipped by 5 bases and J by 0 bases; unmatched bases: 5. The CDR3 is 16 amino acids. The DNA for the CDR3 is TGTGCCAGCAGCGCGACTAGCGGGTTTAGCACAGATACGCAGTATTTT. Translation: CASSATSGFSTDTQYF.

The chain combines TRBV6-1 with TRBJ1-4, with 9 nucleotides matching TRBD1. This CDR3 is 14 amino acids long. After removal of 5 bases from V and 8 bases from J, the junction contained 6 bases not matched to a gene. The germline V gene has CDR1 MNHNS and CDR2 SASEGT. The DNA of the CDR3 is TGTGCCAGCAGTTCGGGACAGGGTGGCGAAAAACTGTTTTTT. Translated, it gives CASSSGQGGEKLFF.

V and J are TRBV30 and TRBJ2-7; D might be TRBD2 (7 bases). The CDR3 consists of 15 residues. CDR1 is GTSNPN and CDR2 is SVGIG in the germline V gene (reference sequence). V was pared by 0 bases and J by 3 bases, with 15 bases between. CDR3 sequence (DNA): TGTGCCTGGAGTGTGGGGGGGGGCCCTGGCTACGAGCAGTACTTC. Residues: CAWSVGGGPGYEQYF.

The chain joins TRBV10-3 to TRBJ2-1, with D possibly matching TRBD1 (5 bases). CDR1 ENHRY and CDR2 SYGVKD come from the germline V gene. This CDR3 is 12 amino acids long. Trimming left V 11 bases short and J 5 bases short, with 13 bases between. The CDR3 DNA follows: TGTGCCTGCCGAGACAGCCACAATGAGCAGTTCTTC. This translates into CACRDSHNEQFF.

A single count supports this clone. The chain recombines TRBV19 with TRBJ1-2; 7 nucleotides line up with TRBD1. With 3 bases clipped from V and 0 bases from J, the junction kept 4 bases outside the gene matches. CDR3 length equals 15 residues. Germline V gene data show CDR1 as LNHDA and CDR2 as SQIVND (reference sequence). CDR3 sequence: CASSIGQDTNYGYTF. CDR3 DNA sequence: TGTGCCAGTAGTATCGGACAGGATACTAACTATGGCTACACCTTC.

The genes are TRBV5-6 and TRBJ2-1, with 12 positions matching TRBD2. Germline V lookup: CDR1 SGHDT, CDR2 YYEEEE. Germline trimming cut 1 base from V and 7 bases from J; bases unmatched to any gene: 3. The CDR3 totals 15 residues. The CDR3 nucleotides are TGTGCCAGCAGCTTGTTACTAGCGGGGGGTAATGAGCAGTTCTTC. Its translation is CASSLLLAGGNEQFF.

The chain links TRBV19 to TRBJ2-1; TRBD2 aligns across 9 bases. Trimming took 4 bases from V and 8 from J; bases not matched to a gene: 12. The CDR3 sequence is 16 residues long. In germline, CDR1 is LNHDA, CDR2 SQIVND (reference sequence). The CDR3: CASSSGGALGGYEQFF. The DNA for the CDR3 is TGTGCCAGTAGTAGCGGGGGGGCACTTGGGGGCTATGAGCAGTTCTTC.

The chain joins TRBV7-9 to TRBJ2-7; maybe TRBD2 (7 bases). CDR3 length: 15 residues. CDR1 SEHNR and CDR2 FQNEAQ come from the germline V gene (reference sequence). Trimming shortened V by 5 bases and J by 3 bases, and 17 bases separated the two germline ends. CDR3 coding DNA: TGTGCCAGCAGCCACAGGGTGGGGAGGGTCTACGAGCAGTACTTC. This gives the protein CASSHRVGRVYEQYF.

The rearrangement joins TRBV11-2 to TRBJ1-4; maybe TRBD1 (6 bases). Germline V lookup: CDR1 SGHAT, CDR2 FQNNGV. This CDR3 region has 13 residues. V lost 5 bases and J 7 bases, leaving 11 bases between the germline ends. The DNA of the CDR3 is TGTGCCAGCAGCCTCCAGGGGTTTGAAAAACTGTTTTTT. Its translation: CASSLQGFEKLFF.

CDR3 DNA: TGTGCCAGCAGTCGCGAACTCCCGCGGGGGAAAAACATTCAGTACTTC. As protein: CASSRELPRGKNIQYF. V gene TRBV27 combines with J gene TRBJ2-4; 7 nucleotides line up with TRBD2. The germline gives CDR1 MNHEY, CDR2 SMNVEV (reference sequence). J lost 4 bases, V lost 5 bases, and 11 bases had no gene match. This CDR3 has 16 residues.

There are a few counts of this clone. This chain joins TRBV30 and TRBJ2-7, with D possibly being TRBD2 (6 bases). The germline CDR1 and CDR2 sequences are GTSNPN and SVGIG (reference sequence). The CDR3 covers 13 residues. The V end lost 8 bases, the J end lost 1 base, and 15 bases lay between the germline ends. This CDR3 is CAAFGTGSYEQYF. For the CDR3, the DNA is TGTGCCGCGTTTGGGACTGGTTCCTACGAGCAGTACTTC.

The chain uses TRBV7-8 and TRBJ2-7; 11 bases map to TRBD1. The CDR3 has 15 residues. With 1 base clipped from V and 2 bases from J, the junction kept 1 base outside the gene matches. CDR1 and CDR2 (germline): SGHVS, FQNEAQ. CDR3 loop: CASSLGTGGTYEQYF. CDR3 in DNA: TGTGCCAGCAGCTTAGGGACAGGGGGCACCTACGAGCAGTACTTC.

The gene calls are TRBV27 and TRBJ1-6; maybe TRBD1 (6 bases). Germline CDR1 and CDR2: MNHEY and SMNVEV (reference sequence). V was shortened by 3 bases and J by 7 bases, with 10 bases between the two germline ends. The CDR3 spans 14 residues. DNA for the CDR3: TGTGCCAGCAGTTTCACAGGGCCCAATTCACCCCTCCACTTT. Residues: CASSFTGPNSPLHF.

V and J are TRBV5-1 and TRBJ2-7, with 14 nucleotides matching TRBD2. The germline gives CDR1 SGHRS, CDR2 YFSETQ. V lost 5 bases to trimming and J lost 5 bases; unmatched junction nucleotides: 6. The length of the CDR3 is 15 residues. The CDR3 DNA is TGCGCCAGCAGTTCGGGGACTAGCGGGAGCGACGAGCAGTACTTC. Amino acid sequence: CASSSGTSGSDEQYF.

The chain couples TRBV6-1 to TRBJ2-1, with 8 nucleotides matching TRBD1. Germline V gene data show CDR1 as MNHNS and CDR2 as SASEGT. J lost 6 bases, V lost 2 bases, and 6 bases had no gene match. The CDR3 sequence is 15 residues long. CDR3 protein: CASSELQGASNEQFF. Written as DNA, the CDR3 is TGTGCCAGCAGTGAATTGCAGGGGGCGTCCAATGAGCAGTTCTTC.

Comment on this clone: Other DNA sequences in this sample translate to the same CDR3. The J gene is TRBJ1-1, the V gene TRBV29-1; 8 positions match TRBD1. Germline V gene lookup returns CDR1 SQVTM and CDR2 ANQGSEA. The V segment lost 5 bases and the J segment 4 bases; nucleotides outside the gene matches: 3. The CDR3 has 12 amino acids. In DNA, the CDR3 is TGCAGCGTTCGTACAGGGGGCACTGAAGCTTTCTTT. Its protein product is CSVRTGGTEAFF.

The gene calls are TRBV28 and TRBJ2-5; 9 nucleotides match TRBD1. The J call is doubtful: the DNA matches TRBJ2-7 better. CDR1 and CDR2 (germline): MDHEN, SYDVKM. The CDR3 spans 15 residues. CDR3: CASSSDRGSSYEQYF. The CDR3 region has the DNA TGTGCCAGCAGTTCCGACAGGGGGTCCTCCTACGAGCAGTACTTC.

The J gene is TRBJ1-2, the V gene TRBV27, with 7 bases that match TRBD1. This CDR3 has 19 amino acids. The germline V gene encodes CDR1 MNHEY and CDR2 SMNVEV (reference sequence). V gave up 0 bases and J gave up 2 bases; unmatched junction bases: 15. This CDR3 is CASSLSGGAGGTGNYGYTF. As DNA, the CDR3 is TGTGCCAGCAGTTTATCAGGGGGCGCGGGAGGAACGGGGAACTATGGCTACACCTTC.